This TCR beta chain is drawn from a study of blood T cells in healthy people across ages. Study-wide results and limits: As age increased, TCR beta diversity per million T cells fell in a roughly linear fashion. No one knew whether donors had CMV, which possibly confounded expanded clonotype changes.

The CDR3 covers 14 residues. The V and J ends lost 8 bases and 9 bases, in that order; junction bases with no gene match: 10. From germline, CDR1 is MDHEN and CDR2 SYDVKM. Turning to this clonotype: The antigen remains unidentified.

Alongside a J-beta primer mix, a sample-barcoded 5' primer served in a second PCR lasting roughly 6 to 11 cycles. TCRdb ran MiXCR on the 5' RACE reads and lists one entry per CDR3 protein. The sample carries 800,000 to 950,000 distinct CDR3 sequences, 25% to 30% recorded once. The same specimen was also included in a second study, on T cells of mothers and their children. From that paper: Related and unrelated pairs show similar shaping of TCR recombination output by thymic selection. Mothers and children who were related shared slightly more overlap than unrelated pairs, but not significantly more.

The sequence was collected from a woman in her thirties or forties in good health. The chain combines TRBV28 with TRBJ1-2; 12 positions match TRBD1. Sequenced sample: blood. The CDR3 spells CASSEGGQGASYTF. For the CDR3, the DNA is TGTGCCAGCTCCGAAGGGGGACAGGGGGCGAGCTACACCTTC.